This T cell receptor (beta chain) was retrieved from a study of blood T cell repertoires in COVID-19. Trimming removed 4 bases from V and 0 bases from J; junction bases left unmatched: 5. The germline V gene encodes CDR1 SNHLY and CDR2 FYNNEI. CDR3 length equals 16 residues. Sequenced by immunoSEQ multiplex PCR; TCRdb stores in-frame clones only, minus some. The sample holds about 250,000 clones; approximately 90% are singletons and the top ten take around 1.8%. Participant ages covered 18 to 89 years across about 22 US areas. Allocation to cohorts depended on clinical history reported by the participants.

The sequence came from a man aged 35 to 55 who had recovered from COVID-19. The genes are TRBV2 and TRBJ2-3, with TRBD2 matching over 9 bases. The sequenced sample was PBMCs or T cells enriched from blood (not recorded which). The CDR3 coding sequence is TGTGCCAGCAGTGGTGTAGCGGGGGCTAGCACAGATACGCAGTATTTT. This codes for CASSGVAGASTDTQYF.